In its sample, the clone carrying this T cell receptor (beta chain) was seen a few times. The CDR3 has 14 residues. J lost 5 bases, V lost 2 bases, and 5 bases had no gene match. Germline lookup yields CDR1 LNHDA and CDR2 SQIVND (reference sequence). Since all of the isolated RNA was reverse transcribed, expressed TCRB transcripts were what got sequenced. Using immunoSEQ multiplex PCR, the repertoire was profiled, and TCRdb retains in-frame clones only, with some absent. This table has 130,000 to 150,000 clones, roughly a tenth appearing once. The data belong to a study of beta chain features in type 1 diabetes. As for the study in general: All samples yielded 100 million to 140 million examined sorted cells.

The chain combines TRBV19 with TRBJ2-5, with TRBD1 identical over 7 bases. Sequencing input: naive CD4+ T cells from blood. This TCR came from a man between 18 and 29 years old in good health. CDR3 in DNA: TGTGCCAGTAGTATATCGACAGGGCATGAGACCCAGTACTTC. Protein sequence: CASSISTGHETQYF.